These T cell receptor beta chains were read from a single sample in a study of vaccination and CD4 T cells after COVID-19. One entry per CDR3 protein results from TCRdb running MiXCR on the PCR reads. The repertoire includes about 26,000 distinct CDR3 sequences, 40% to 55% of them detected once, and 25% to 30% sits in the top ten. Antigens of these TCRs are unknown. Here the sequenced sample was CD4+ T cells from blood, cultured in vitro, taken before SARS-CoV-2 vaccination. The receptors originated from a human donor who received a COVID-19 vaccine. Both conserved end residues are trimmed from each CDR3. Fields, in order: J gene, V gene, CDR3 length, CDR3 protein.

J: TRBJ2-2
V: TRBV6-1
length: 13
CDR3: ASRSGQVNTGELF

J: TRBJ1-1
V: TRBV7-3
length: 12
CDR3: ASSLTGTNTEAF

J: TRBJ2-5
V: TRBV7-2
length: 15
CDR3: ASSIPSRGLASETQY

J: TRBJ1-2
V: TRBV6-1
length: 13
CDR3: ASSRDRELTSGYT

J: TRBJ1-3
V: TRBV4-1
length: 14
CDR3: ASSLGVPASGNTIY

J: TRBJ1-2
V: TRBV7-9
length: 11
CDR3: ASSSDRGRSGT

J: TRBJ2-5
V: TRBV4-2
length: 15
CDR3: ASSQVALAGTGETQY

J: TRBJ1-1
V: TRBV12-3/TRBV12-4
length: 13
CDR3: ASIILGGRGTEAF

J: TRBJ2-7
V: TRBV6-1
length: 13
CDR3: ASSEIRDFSYEQY

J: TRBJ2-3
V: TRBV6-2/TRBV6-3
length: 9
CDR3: ASSYLGTQY

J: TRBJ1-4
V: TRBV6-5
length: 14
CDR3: ASSYSPQRYNEKLF

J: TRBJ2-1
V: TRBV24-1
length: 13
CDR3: ATSDFRQGRNEQF

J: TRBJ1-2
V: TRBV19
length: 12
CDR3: ASRSPGEGYGYT

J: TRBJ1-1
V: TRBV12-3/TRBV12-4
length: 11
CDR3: ASSLMQNTEAF

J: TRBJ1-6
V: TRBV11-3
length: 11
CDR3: ASSPRWDSPLH

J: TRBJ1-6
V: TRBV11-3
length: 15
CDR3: ASSRRSPTGQNSPLH

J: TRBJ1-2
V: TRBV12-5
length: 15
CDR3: ASGPSNTGQDNYGYT

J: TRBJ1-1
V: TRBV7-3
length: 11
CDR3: ASSLLGDTEAF

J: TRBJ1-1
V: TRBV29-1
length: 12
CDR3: SENGQAGGTEAF

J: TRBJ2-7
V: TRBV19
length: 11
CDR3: ASSRQLSYEQY

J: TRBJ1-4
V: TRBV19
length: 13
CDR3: ASTPRDGYNEKLF

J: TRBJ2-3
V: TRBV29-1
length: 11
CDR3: SVEKASTDTQY

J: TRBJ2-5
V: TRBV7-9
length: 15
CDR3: ASSPRGSGVQQETQY

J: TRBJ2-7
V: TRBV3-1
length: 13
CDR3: ASSQGWTGRYEQY